The T cell receptor beta chain described here comes from a study of shared clonotypes between healthy human individuals. Points from the study as a whole: Represented genetic and exposure-history diversity was restricted by having few donors. Naive subsets generally exceeded memory subsets in estimated richness.

Healthy HIV-negative adults with no recent acute infections or vaccinations were recruited as donors. In the case of this clone: The antigen remains undetermined.

This table comes from immunoSEQ multiplex PCR, and its TCRdb copy is limited to in-frame clones, with some not included. The data show about a million clones, with less than 85% seen just once and around 1.4% held by the top ten. Trimming removed 5 bases from V and 1 base from J, with 14 bases in between. The CDR3 spans 15 residues. Per germline, CDR1 SGHRS and CDR2 YFSETQ. The receptor's source is a man aged 18 to 29 in good health. The V and J genes are TRBV5-1 and TRBJ2-3, with D maybe TRBD2 (5 bases). Sequenced material: memory CD4+ T cells sorted from blood. Indicated subset: CD45RA-negative fraction. The CDR3 DNA reads TGCGCCAGCAGTCCGATACCCGGGGGCACAGATACGCAGTATTTT. Translating gives CASSPIPGGTDTQYF.